Reported below is one T cell receptor beta chain. Its antigen remains unknown. Every TCR beta cDNA library bore unique molecular identifiers. T cells numbering roughly 0.9 to 11 million gave rise to some 500,000 cDNA molecules. TCRdb reanalysed the PCR reads using MiXCR and keeps one entry per CDR3 protein. Here the sample spans roughly 600,000 distinct CDR3 sequences, roughly two fifths being singletons. This record belongs to a study of post-analysis software for immune sequencing data. Study at large: Clinical courses comprised relapsing-remitting, secondary progressive and progressive-relapsing multiple sclerosis.

In germline, CDR1 is SGHRS, CDR2 YFSETQ. This CDR3 contains 15 residues. V was pared by 3 bases and J by 3 bases, with 5 bases of the junction left unmatched. Study-wide points: Roughly five TRBV segments appeared more often in patients than in controls, and TRBV5-6, TRBV5-1 and TRBV20-1 were among these.

This chain links TRBV5-1 with TRBJ1-1; 10 bases line up with TRBD1. This receptor was taken from a girl under 18 with multiple sclerosis. The source material was blood. CDR3 protein: CASSSVGTGDTEAFF. The CDR3 coding sequence is TGCGCCAGCAGCTCCGTCGGGACAGGGGACACTGAAGCTTTCTTT.